The present entry profiles one T cell receptor (beta chain) with its context. Clones were read by immunoSEQ multiplex PCR, and TCRdb kept only the in-frame ones, dropping some. The table includes 95,000 to 150,000 clones, about 91% detected once. V dropped 0 bases and J dropped 8 bases, with 20 bases sitting between them. The germline gives CDR1 LGHDT, CDR2 YNNKEL (reference sequence). The CDR3 runs to 18 residues. The source of the sample is a study of control samples from healthy donors and cancer patients. The clonotype was recovered from a middle-aged man in good health. The chain joins TRBV3-1 (or the pseudogene TRBV3-2) to TRBJ1-6; D possibly corresponds to TRBD1 (6 bases). Input material: blood. The CDR3 DNA reads as TGTGCCAGCAGCCAAGATGGATCGGGACACCAGAGGCATTCACCCCTCCACTTT. Residues: CASSQDGSGHQRHSPLHF.